This T cell receptor (beta chain) originates from a study of PD-1 blockade in classical Hodgkin lymphoma. The wider study: The study gave patients nivolumab 3 mg/kg intravenously every 2 weeks.

Brentuximab vedotin exposure varied among the patients, all of whom had relapsed after autologous stem cell transplantation. Profiling relied on immunoSEQ multiplex PCR, and the TCRdb table lists in-frame clones only, not all of them. Among 40,000 to 45,000 clones listed, around 80% were seen once. Concerning this clone itself: The antigen remains undetermined.

The germline V gene encodes CDR1 MNHNS and CDR2 SASEGT. V shed 1 base and J 4 bases; nucleotides not matched to a gene: 8. This CDR3 contains 16 residues. Study observations and caveats: TCR diversity rose significantly by C4D1 in CD4+ but not CD8+ cells. Compared with healthy donors, newly diagnosed patients reportedly showed lower baseline TCR diversity. The diversity seen at baseline in complete responders resembled that of newly diagnosed patients.

The starting material was peripheral blood mononuclear cells (PBMCs), obtained at baseline. This TCR came from a human donor with classical Hodgkin lymphoma. This chain joins TRBV6-1 and TRBJ2-3; TRBD2 matches at 7 bases. The CDR3 here is CASSEEESGEADTQYF. For the CDR3, the DNA is TGTGCCAGCAGTGAAGAGGAGAGCGGGGAAGCAGATACGCAGTATTTT.